This T cell receptor (beta chain) was retrieved from a study of cytotoxic CD8 clonotypes in ibrutinib-treated CLL. Clones were read by immunoSEQ multiplex PCR, and TCRdb kept only the in-frame ones, dropping some. This table holds 150,000 or so clones, 80% to 90% found once. Between the trimmed V and J ends, which lost 4 bases and 9 bases, there was a span of 28 bases. Germline V CDR1 and CDR2: LNHDA, SQIVND (reference sequence). The CDR3 is 18 amino acids. This chain joins TRBV19 and TRBJ2-1; D unresolved. This sample comprised PBMCs, obtained after 24 months of ibrutinib treatment. This receptor was identified in a human donor with chronic lymphocytic leukemia. The CDR3 reads CASSTLLRAQKSRREQFF. The CDR3 coding sequence is TGTGCCAGTAGTACCCTTCTCCGGGCCCAAAAGAGCCGTCGTGAGCAGTTCTTC. The whole variable domain, filled in from reference TRBV19 and TRBJ2-1, reads DGGITQSPKYLFRKEGQNVTLSCEQNLNHDAMYWYRQDPGQGLRLIYYSQIVNDFQKGDIAEGYSVSREKKESFPLTVTSAQKNPTAFYLCASSTLLRAQKSRREQFFGPGTRLTVL.